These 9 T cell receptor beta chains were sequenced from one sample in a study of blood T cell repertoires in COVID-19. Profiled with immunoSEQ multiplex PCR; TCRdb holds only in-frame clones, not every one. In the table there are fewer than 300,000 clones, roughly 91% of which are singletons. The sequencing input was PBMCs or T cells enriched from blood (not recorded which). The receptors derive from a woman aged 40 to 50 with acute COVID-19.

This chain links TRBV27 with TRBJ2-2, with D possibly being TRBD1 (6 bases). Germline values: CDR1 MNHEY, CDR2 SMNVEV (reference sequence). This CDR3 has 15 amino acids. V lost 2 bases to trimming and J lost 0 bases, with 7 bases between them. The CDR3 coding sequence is TGTGCCAGCAGTTTACAGGGGCCGAACACCGGGGAGCTGTTTTTT. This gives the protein CASSLQGPNTGELFF.

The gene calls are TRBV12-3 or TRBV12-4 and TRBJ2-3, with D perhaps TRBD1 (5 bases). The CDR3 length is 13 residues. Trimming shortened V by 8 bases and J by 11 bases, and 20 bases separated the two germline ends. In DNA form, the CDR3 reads TGTGCCAGCGGGTCAGCTCGGCAAGGGGTGCAGTATTTT. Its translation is CASGSARQGVQYF.

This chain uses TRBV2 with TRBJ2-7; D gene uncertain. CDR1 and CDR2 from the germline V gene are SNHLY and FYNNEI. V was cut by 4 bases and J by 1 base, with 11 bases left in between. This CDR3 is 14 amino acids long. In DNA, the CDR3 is TGTGCCAGCAGTGCCCTAGTTTATTCCTACGAGCAGTACTTC. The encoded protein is CASSALVYSYEQYF.

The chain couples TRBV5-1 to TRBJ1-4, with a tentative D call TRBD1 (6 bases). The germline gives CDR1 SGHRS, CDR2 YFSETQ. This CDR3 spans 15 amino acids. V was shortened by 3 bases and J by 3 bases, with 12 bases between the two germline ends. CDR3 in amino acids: CASSWGRGANEKLFF. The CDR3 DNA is TGCGCCAGCAGCTGGGGGCGAGGAGCTAATGAAAAACTGTTTTTT.

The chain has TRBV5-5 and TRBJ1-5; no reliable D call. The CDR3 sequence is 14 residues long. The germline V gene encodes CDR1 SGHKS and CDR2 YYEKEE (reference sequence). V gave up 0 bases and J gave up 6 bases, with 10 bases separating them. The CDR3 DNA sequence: TGTGCCAGCAGCTTGGAGGGCCGGGGTCAGCCCCAGCATTTT. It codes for CASSLEGRGQPQHF.

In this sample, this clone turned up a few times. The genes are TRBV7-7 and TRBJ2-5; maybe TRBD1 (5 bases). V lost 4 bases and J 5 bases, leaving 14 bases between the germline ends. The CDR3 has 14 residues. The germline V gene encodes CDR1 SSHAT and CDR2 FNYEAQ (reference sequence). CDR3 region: CASSSTVGWETQYF. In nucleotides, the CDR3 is TGTGCCAGCAGCTCGACAGTGGGGTGGGAGACCCAGTACTTC. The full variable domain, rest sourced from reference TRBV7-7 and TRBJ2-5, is GAGVSQSPRYKVTKRGQDVTLRCDPISSHATLYWYQQALGQGPEFLTYFNYEAQPDKSGLPSDRFSAERPEGSISTLTIQRTEQRDSAMYRCASSSTVGWETQYFGPGTRLLVL.

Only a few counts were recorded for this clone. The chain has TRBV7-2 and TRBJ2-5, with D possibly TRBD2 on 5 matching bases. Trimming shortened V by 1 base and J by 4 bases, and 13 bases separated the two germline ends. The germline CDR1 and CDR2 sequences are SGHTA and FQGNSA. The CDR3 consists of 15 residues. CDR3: CASSLEGGRGETQYF. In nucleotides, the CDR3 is TGTGCCAGCAGCTTAGAAGGCGGGCGAGGAGAGACCCAGTACTTC.

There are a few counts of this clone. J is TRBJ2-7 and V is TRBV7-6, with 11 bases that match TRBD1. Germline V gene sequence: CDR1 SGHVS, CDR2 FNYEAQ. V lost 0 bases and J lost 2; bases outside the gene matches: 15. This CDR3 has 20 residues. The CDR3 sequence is CASSLARGTGGLPKAYEQYF. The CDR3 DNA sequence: TGTGCCAGCAGCTTAGCTAGAGGGACAGGGGGTCTTCCCAAAGCCTACGAGCAGTACTTC.

The CDR3 DNA is TGTGCCGTTAAAGGACAAACGAACACTGAAGCTTTCTTT. The encoded protein is CAVKGQTNTEAFF. V usage is TRBV6-5 and J usage is TRBJ1-1; a possible D gene is TRBD1 (5 bases). The V gene's germline CDR1 is MNHEY and CDR2 SVGAGI. The CDR3 runs to 13 residues. Trimming cost V 11 bases and J 1 base, with 14 bases left between them.